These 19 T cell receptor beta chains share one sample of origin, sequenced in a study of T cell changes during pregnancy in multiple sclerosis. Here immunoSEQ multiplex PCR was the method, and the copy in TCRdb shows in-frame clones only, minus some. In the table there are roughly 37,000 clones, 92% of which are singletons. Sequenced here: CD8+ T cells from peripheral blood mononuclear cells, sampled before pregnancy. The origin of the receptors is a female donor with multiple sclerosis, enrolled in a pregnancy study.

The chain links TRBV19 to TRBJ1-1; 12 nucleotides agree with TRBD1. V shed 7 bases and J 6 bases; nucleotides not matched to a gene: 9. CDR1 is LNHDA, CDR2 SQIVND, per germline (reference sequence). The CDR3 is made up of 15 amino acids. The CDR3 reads CASTTGTGGGSEAFF. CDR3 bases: TGTGCCAGTACGACCGGGACAGGGGGCGGGTCTGAAGCTTTCTTT.

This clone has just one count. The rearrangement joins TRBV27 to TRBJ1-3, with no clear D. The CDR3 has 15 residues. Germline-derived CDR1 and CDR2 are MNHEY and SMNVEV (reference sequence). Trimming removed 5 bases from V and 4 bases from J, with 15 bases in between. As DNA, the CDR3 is TGTGCCAGCAGTCCCCGGTTGGGTAGCGGAAACACCATATATTTT. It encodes CASSPRLGSGNTIYF.

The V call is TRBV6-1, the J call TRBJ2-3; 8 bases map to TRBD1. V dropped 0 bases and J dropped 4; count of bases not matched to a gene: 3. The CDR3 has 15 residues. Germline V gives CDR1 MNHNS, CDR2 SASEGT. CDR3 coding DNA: TGTGCCAGCAGTGAAGCGGACAGGGTAGCAGATACGCAGTATTTT. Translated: CASSEADRVADTQYF.

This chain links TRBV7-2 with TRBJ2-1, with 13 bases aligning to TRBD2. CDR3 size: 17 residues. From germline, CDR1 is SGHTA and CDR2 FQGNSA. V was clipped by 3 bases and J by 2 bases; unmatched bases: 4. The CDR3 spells CASSFRTSGGTYNEQFF. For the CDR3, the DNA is TGTGCCAGCAGCTTTCGGACTAGCGGGGGAACCTACAATGAGCAGTTCTTC.

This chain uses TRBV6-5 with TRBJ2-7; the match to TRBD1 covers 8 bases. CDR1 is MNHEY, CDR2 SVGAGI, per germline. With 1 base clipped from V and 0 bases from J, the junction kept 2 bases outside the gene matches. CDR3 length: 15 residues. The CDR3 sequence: CASSYFGTGSYEQYF. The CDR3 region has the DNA TGTGCCAGCAGTTACTTCGGGACAGGCTCCTACGAGCAGTACTTC.

The chain's CDR3 is CASSTSDAGNSYEQYF. DNA of the CDR3: TGTGCCAGCAGCACCTCGGATGCAGGTAATTCCTACGAGCAGTACTTC. The chain recombines TRBV7-9 with TRBJ2-7; D remains unclear. CDR1 is SEHNR, CDR2 FQNEAQ, per germline (reference sequence). The CDR3 contains 16 residues. Trimming pared 5 bases from V and 1 base from J, leaving 18 bases between.

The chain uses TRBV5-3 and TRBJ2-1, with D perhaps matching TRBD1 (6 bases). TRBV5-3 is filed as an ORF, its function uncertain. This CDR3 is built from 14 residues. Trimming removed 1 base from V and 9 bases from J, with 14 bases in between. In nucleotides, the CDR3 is TGTGCCAGAAGCTTGAACAGGGTGGAAGGTGAGCAGTTCTTC. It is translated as CARSLNRVEGEQFF.

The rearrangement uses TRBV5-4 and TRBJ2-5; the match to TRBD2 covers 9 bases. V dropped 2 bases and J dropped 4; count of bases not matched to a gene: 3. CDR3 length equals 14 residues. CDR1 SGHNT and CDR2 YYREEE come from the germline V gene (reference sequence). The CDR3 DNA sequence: TGTGCCAGCAGCTTCAGCGGGGGGCGAGAGACCCAGTACTTC. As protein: CASSFSGGRETQYF.

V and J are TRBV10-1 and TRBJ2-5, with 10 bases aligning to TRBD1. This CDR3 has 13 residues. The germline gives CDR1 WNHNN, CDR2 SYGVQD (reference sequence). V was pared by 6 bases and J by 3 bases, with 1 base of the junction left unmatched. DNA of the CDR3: TGCGCCAGCAGCGGACAGGGGGAAGAGACCCAGTACTTC. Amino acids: CASSGQGEETQYF.

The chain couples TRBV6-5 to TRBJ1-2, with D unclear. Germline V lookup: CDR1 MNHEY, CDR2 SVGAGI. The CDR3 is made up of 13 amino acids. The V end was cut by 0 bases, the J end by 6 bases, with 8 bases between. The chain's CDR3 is CASSYSAGNGYTF. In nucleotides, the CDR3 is TGTGCCAGCAGTTACTCGGCGGGGAATGGCTACACCTTC.

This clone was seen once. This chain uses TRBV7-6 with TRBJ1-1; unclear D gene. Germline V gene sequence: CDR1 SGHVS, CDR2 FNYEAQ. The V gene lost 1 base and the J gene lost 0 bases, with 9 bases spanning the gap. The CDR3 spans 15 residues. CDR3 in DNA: TGTGCCAGCAGCTTAGGCGTTAGTTTGAACACTGAAGCTTTCTTT. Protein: CASSLGVSLNTEAFF.

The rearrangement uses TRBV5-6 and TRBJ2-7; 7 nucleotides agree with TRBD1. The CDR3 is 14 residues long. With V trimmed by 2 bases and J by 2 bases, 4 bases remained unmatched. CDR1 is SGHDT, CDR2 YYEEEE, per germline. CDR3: CASSFGTVAYEQYF. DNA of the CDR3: TGTGCCAGCAGCTTCGGGACAGTCGCCTACGAGCAGTACTTC.

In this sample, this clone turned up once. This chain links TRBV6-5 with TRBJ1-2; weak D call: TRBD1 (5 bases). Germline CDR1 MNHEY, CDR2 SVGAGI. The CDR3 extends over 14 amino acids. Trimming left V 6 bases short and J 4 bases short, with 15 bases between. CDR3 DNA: TGTGCCAGCAGCAAGGAACAGGACCGCTATGGCTACACCTTC. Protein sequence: CASSKEQDRYGYTF.

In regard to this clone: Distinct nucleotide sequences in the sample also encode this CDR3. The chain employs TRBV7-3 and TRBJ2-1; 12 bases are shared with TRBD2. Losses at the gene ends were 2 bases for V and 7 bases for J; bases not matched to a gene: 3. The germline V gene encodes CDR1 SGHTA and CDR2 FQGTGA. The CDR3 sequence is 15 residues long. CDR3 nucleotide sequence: TGTGCCAGCAGCTTACTAGCGGGAGGGCCGAATGAGCAGTTCTTC. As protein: CASSLLAGGPNEQFF.

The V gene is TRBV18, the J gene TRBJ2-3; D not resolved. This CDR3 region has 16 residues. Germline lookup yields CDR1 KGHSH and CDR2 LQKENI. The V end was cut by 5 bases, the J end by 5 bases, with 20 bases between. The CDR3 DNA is TGTGCCAGCTCAACGAAGTCCGGTCTCCGAGAAGATACGCAGTATTTT. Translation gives CASSTKSGLREDTQYF.

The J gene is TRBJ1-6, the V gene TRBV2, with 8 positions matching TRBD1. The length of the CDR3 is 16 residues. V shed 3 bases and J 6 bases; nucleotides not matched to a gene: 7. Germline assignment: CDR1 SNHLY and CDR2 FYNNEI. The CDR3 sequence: CASSDWDRPFNSPLHF. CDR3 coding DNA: TGTGCCAGCAGTGACTGGGACAGGCCTTTTAATTCACCCCTCCACTTT.

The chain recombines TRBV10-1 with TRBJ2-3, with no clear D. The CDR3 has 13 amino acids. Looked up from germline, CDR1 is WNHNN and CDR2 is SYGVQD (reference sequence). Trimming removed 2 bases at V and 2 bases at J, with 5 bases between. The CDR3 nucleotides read TGCGCCAGCAGTGAGCGGTACACAGATACGCAGTATTTT. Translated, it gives CASSERYTDTQYF.

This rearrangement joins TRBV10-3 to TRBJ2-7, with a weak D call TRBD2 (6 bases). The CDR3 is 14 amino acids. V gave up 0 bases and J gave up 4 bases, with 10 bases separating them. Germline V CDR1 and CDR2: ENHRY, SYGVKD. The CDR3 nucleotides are TGTGCCATCAGTGAGTCATCCGGGGGTTACGAGCAGTACTTC. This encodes CAISESSGGYEQYF.

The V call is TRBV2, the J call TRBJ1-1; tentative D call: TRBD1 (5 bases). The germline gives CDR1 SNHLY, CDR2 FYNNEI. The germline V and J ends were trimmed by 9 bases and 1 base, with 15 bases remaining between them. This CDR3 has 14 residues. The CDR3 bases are TGTGCCAGTAGGAGAGGCAGGGAGAACACTGAAGCTTTCTTT. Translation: CASRRGRENTEAFF.